This T cell receptor (beta chain) was sequenced during a study of blood T cell repertoires in COVID-19. Study information: COVID-19 samples, acute and convalescent, were from the United States, Italy and Spain.

The protocol was immunoSEQ multiplex PCR, while the TCRdb copy is restricted to in-frame clones and leaves out a portion. The table records 120,000 to 150,000 clones, around 89% of them present only once. Germline V lookup: CDR1 SNHLY, CDR2 FYNNEI. V lost 4 bases and J lost 5; bases outside the gene matches: 4. This CDR3 has 16 amino acids. The sequenced sample consisted of peripheral blood. The chain combines TRBV2 with TRBJ1-6; TRBD1 matches at 11 bases. This TCR was recovered from a man in his late teens or twenties with COVID-19, enrolled during active disease. As DNA, the CDR3 is TGTGCCAGCAGTGTGGACAGGGGGCCCAATAATTCACCCCTCCACTTT. This translates into CASSVDRGPNNSPLHF.